These 28 T cell receptor beta chains were all obtained from the same sample, sequenced in a study of CD8+CD57+ T cells in acquired aplastic anemia. Genomic DNA constituted the template upon which TCR beta VDJ and CDR3 profiling was performed. TCRdb reprocessed the reads via MiXCR and lists one record per CDR3 protein. The sample consists of 95,000 to 150,000 distinct CDR3 sequences, 50% to 60% of them appearing once. Patients chosen for sequencing had shown CD8+CD57+ cell expansion by flow cytometry. Sequencing was carried out using sorted CD4+, CD8+, or CD8+CD57+ T cells (not recorded which) from PBMCs. The receptors originated from a human donor with aplastic anemia.

V usage is TRBV20-1 and J usage is TRBJ1-5, with D unclear. CDR1 DFQATT and CDR2 SNEGSKA come from the germline V gene (reference sequence). V was shortened by 6 bases and J by 6 bases, with 12 bases between the two germline ends. This CDR3 is 12 amino acids long. CDR3 nucleotides: TGCAGTGCGAGGAGGGAGTCTCAGCCCCAGCATTTT. It specifies CSARRESQPQHF.

V usage is TRBV5-1 and J usage is TRBJ1-1; 9 nucleotides align to TRBD1. J gave up 1 base and V 4 bases, and 11 bases lay outside the gene matches. CDR1 is SGHRS and CDR2 is YFSETQ in the germline V gene. The CDR3 has 17 amino acids. The CDR3 DNA follows: TGCGCCAGCAGCCAGGGAAACGACAGGGGGAGGAACACTGAAGCTTTCTTT. Its protein is CASSQGNDRGRNTEAFF.

The chain uses TRBV9 and TRBJ2-5; 11 bases fit TRBD2. CDR3 size: 16 residues. The junction had 7 bases not matched to a gene; V was cut back by 3 bases and J by 3 bases. Germline V lookup: CDR1 SGDLS, CDR2 YYNGEE. Here the CDR3 reads CASSALAGGRKETQYF. CDR3 sequence (DNA): TGTGCCAGCAGCGCCCTAGCGGGGGGCAGAAAAGAGACCCAGTACTTC.

A note on this clonotype: The junction shows a germline mismatch at one end, possibly a read error. V and J are TRBV6-4 and TRBJ2-3, with D possibly TRBD2 on 6 matching bases. The CDR3 covers 15 residues. Germline values: CDR1 MRHNA, CDR2 SNTAGT. CDR3 in DNA: TGTGCCAGCAGAGACTCAGGCGGGGGCACAGATACGCAGTATTTT. The encoded protein is CASRDSGGGTDTQYF.

Concerning this clonotype itself: The junction differs from germline at one of its ends, possibly a read error. The chain is built from TRBV24-1 and TRBJ2-1, with D perhaps TRBD1 (5 bases). Germline CDR1 reads KGHDR; CDR2 reads SFDVKD. This CDR3 is 14 amino acids long. The CDR3 loop reads CATSGQGQGDEQLF. The CDR3 DNA reads TGTGCCACCAGTGGCCAGGGCCAAGGGGATGAGCAGCTCTTC.

V usage is TRBV20-1 and J usage is TRBJ2-7; D not resolved. This CDR3 contains 15 residues. Germline V gene sequence: CDR1 DFQATT, CDR2 SNEGSKA (reference sequence). V lost 0 bases and J 6 bases, leaving 18 bases between the germline ends. This CDR3 reads CSARDIQTQTSEQYF. The CDR3 DNA sequence: TGCAGTGCTAGAGATATTCAGACCCAAACTTCCGAGCAGTACTTC.

V is TRBV10-3 and J is TRBJ1-5, with D unclear. The CDR3 is 16 residues long. Trimming stripped 10 bases from V and 0 bases from J, with 19 bases between. Germline V CDR1 and CDR2: ENHRY, SYGVKD. The DNA for the CDR3 is TGTGCCACCGATCCGAAAGTGACCCCTAGCAATCAGCCCCAGCATTTT. Translation gives CATDPKVTPSNQPQHF.

The chain has TRBV12-3 or TRBV12-4 and TRBJ2-7; D is possibly TRBD2 (5 bases). This CDR3 region has 13 residues. The V and J ends lost 4 bases and 3 bases respectively, with 10 bases between them. CDR3 DNA: TGTGCCAGCAGTTCAGGACTTGTCTACGAGCAGTACTTC. This encodes CASSSGLVYEQYF.

The rearrangement links TRBV2 to TRBJ2-5; TRBD1 matches 9 bases. CDR1 SNHLY and CDR2 FYNNEI come from the germline V gene. With 3 bases clipped from V and 3 bases from J, the junction kept 14 bases outside the gene matches. CDR3 size: 18 residues. In DNA form, the CDR3 reads TGTGCCAGCAGTGATCTCCTTAACAGGGGGCGCGCGGAAGAGACCCAGTACTTC. Amino acid sequence: CASSDLLNRGRAEETQYF.

The chain employs TRBV25-1 and TRBJ2-1; D uncertain. The germline V and J ends were trimmed by 8 bases and 7 bases, with 12 bases remaining between them. The germline V gene has CDR1 MGHDK and CDR2 SYGVNS. This CDR3 is 12 amino acids long. The CDR3 nucleotides read TGTGCCAGCGCGGATGTCGGGAATGAGCAGTTCTTC. Protein sequence: CASADVGNEQFF.

V gene TRBV7-6 combines with J gene TRBJ2-2, with 8 bases matching TRBD2. Germline loops: CDR1 SGHVS, CDR2 FNYEAQ. This CDR3 contains 15 residues. The V gene end was trimmed by 5 bases and the J gene end by 6 bases; junction bases not matched to a gene: 8. Here the CDR3 reads CASSALVGGAGELFF. The DNA of the CDR3 is TGTGCCAGCAGCGCCTTGGTCGGGGGGGCCGGGGAGCTGTTTTTT.

This clonotype has only a few counts. This chain uses TRBV7-7 with TRBJ1-1; D uncertain. Trimming left V 6 bases short and J 1 base short, with 9 bases between. Germline values: CDR1 SSHAT, CDR2 FNYEAQ (reference sequence). The CDR3 loop spans 13 amino acids. The CDR3 DNA reads TGTGCCAGCAGTCCCGACTCGAACACTGAAGCTTTCTTT. Its translation is CASSPDSNTEAFF.

This clonotype was counted once. J is TRBJ2-3 and V is TRBV5-1; 13 positions agree with TRBD2. CDR1 is SGHRS, CDR2 YFSETQ, per germline. The CDR3 loop spans 17 amino acids. V shed 4 bases and J 0 bases; nucleotides not matched to a gene: 5. CDR3 sequence: CASSQGLAGPSTDTQYF. Here the CDR3 DNA reads TGCGCCAGCAGCCAGGGACTAGCGGGGCCTAGCACAGATACGCAGTATTTT.

The rearrangement joins TRBV15 to TRBJ2-7; D is possibly TRBD1 (7 bases). Trimming shortened V by 0 bases and J by 2 bases, and 14 bases separated the two germline ends. Germline V gene sequence: CDR1 LNHNV, CDR2 YYDKDF (reference sequence). The CDR3 sequence is 16 residues long. The CDR3 DNA follows: TGTGCCACCAGCAGAGATGCAGGGGGAGGCCCCTACGAGCAGTACTTC. Amino acid sequence: CATSRDAGGGPYEQYF.

This clonotype was counted at least ten times. The genes are TRBV7-9 and TRBJ2-3; maybe TRBD2 (5 bases). V shed 0 bases and J shed 5 bases, with 9 bases lying between them. The CDR3 spans 14 residues. Germline V gene sequence: CDR1 SEHNR, CDR2 FQNEAQ (reference sequence). CDR3 coding DNA: TGTGCCAGCAGCTTAGCGGGAGCCATAGATACGCAGTATTTT. Its translation is CASSLAGAIDTQYF.

Remarks on this clonotype: It may be a read error: a sequence one base away is much more abundant. This CDR3 is CASSQASIGRWEQYF. The CDR3 DNA follows: TGTGCCAGCAGCCAAGCGTCTATCGGGAGGTGGGAGCAGTACTTC. This rearrangement joins TRBV3-1 to TRBJ2-7; 7 nucleotides line up with TRBD2. CDR3 size: 15 residues. Germline-derived CDR1 and CDR2 are LGHDT and YNNKEL (reference sequence). V lost 1 base and J lost 7; bases outside the gene matches: 10.

This clonotype was found a few times. The junction departs from germline at one end; a sequencing error may be responsible. The J gene is TRBJ2-3, the V gene TRBV15, with D hard to call. This CDR3 contains 16 residues. CDR1 and CDR2 from the germline V gene are LNHNV and YYDKDF (reference sequence). As DNA, the CDR3 is TGTGCCACCAGCAGAGATCCGGACGGAAACACAGCTACGCAGTATTTT. Residues: CATSRDPDGNTATQYF.

This clonotype was counted at least ten times. V usage is TRBV7-9 and J usage is TRBJ2-1, with a possible D match to TRBD1 (5 bases). The CDR3 consists of 12 residues. CDR1 SEHNR and CDR2 FQNEAQ come from the germline V gene (reference sequence). V dropped 4 bases and J dropped 7 bases, with 8 bases sitting between them. This CDR3 reads CASSSRGNEQFF. In DNA, the CDR3 is TGTGCCAGCAGCTCTAGGGGAAATGAGCAGTTCTTC.

The rearrangement uses TRBV19 and TRBJ2-1; 8 nucleotides align to TRBD1. The CDR3 totals 15 residues. Germline V gene lookup returns CDR1 LNHDA and CDR2 SQIVND (reference sequence). The V gene end was trimmed by 11 bases and the J gene end by 6 bases; junction bases not matched to a gene: 15. As DNA, the CDR3 is TGTGCCTCCCAGATCGGGACAGGTAGGGTCAATGAGCAGTTCTTC. Translation: CASQIGTGRVNEQFF.

CDR3 coding DNA: TGCGCCAGCTTCCTTGGGAGCGGGAGTACAGATACGCAGTATTTT. This gives the protein CASFLGSGSTDTQYF. The rearrangement uses TRBV5-1 and TRBJ2-3, with 8 positions matching TRBD2. This CDR3 region has 15 residues. Losses at the gene ends were 7 bases for V and 3 bases for J; bases not matched to a gene: 10. The germline V gene encodes CDR1 SGHRS and CDR2 YFSETQ.

The chain combines TRBV10-3 with TRBJ2-3; 13 bases fit TRBD2. CDR3 length: 13 amino acids. Germline V gives CDR1 ENHRY, CDR2 SYGVKD. V lost 11 bases and J lost 5; bases outside the gene matches: 4. The CDR3 DNA sequence: TGTGCCGCCGGGACTAGCGGGAAAGATACGCAGTATTTT. Protein sequence: CAAGTSGKDTQYF.

The CDR3 protein is CSAREGRGPYGYTF. The CDR3 DNA sequence: TGCAGTGCTAGAGAGGGAAGGGGGCCCTATGGCTACACCTTC. The V gene is TRBV20-1, the J gene TRBJ1-2; 7 nucleotides match TRBD1. J gave up 4 bases and V 0 bases, and 5 bases lay outside the gene matches. The germline gives CDR1 DFQATT, CDR2 SNEGSKA (reference sequence). The CDR3 has 14 amino acids.

In its sample, this clonotype was seen a few times. Its ends do not fully match the called genes, so a read error is possible. The chain links TRBV7-9 to TRBJ1-1; D is perhaps TRBD1 (5 bases). CDR1 and CDR2 (germline): SEHNR, FQNEAQ (reference sequence). The CDR3 spans 13 residues. The CDR3 DNA reads TGCGCCAGCAGCACCCGACAGTACACTGAAGCTTTCTTT. Protein product: CASSTRQYTEAFF.

V is TRBV10-3 and J is TRBJ2-2; D gene uncertain. V lost 0 bases and J 0 bases, leaving 2 bases between the germline ends. In germline, CDR1 is ENHRY, CDR2 SYGVKD. The CDR3 runs 14 residues. The CDR3 bases are TGTGCCATCAGTGAGTCAGCGAACACCGGGGAGCTGTTTTTT. Protein: CAISESANTGELFF.

This chain links TRBV27 with TRBJ1-1; TRBD1 matches at 9 bases. CDR1 and CDR2 (germline): MNHEY, SMNVEV (reference sequence). This CDR3 spans 14 amino acids. The V segment lost 3 bases and the J segment 5 bases; nucleotides outside the gene matches: 4. The chain's CDR3 is CASSFGTGRTEAFF. The CDR3, as DNA: TGTGCCAGCAGTTTTGGGACAGGGAGGACTGAAGCTTTCTTT.

This chain links TRBV9 with TRBJ2-3, with 10 nucleotides matching TRBD1. CDR3 length: 16 residues. From germline, CDR1 is SGDLS and CDR2 YYNGEE. Trimming took 3 bases from V and 5 from J; bases not matched to a gene: 9. CDR3 region: CASSERQGADGDTQYF. The CDR3 DNA reads TGTGCCAGCAGCGAAAGACAGGGGGCGGATGGAGATACGCAGTATTTT.

Many counts were recorded for this clonotype. This chain uses TRBV12-3 or TRBV12-4 with TRBJ1-4; the D gene is possibly TRBD1 (6 bases). This CDR3 is built from 14 residues. Trimming pared 3 bases from V and 4 bases from J, leaving 9 bases between. Written as DNA, the CDR3 is TGTGCCAGCAGTTTTCAGGGGAATAATGAAAAACTGTTTTTT. The encoded protein is CASSFQGNNEKLFF.

This clonotype occurred a few times. The rearrangement links TRBV5-1 to TRBJ2-7; D is undetermined. Germline V gene lookup returns CDR1 SGHRS and CDR2 YFSETQ. V lost 3 bases and J lost 2, with 12 bases in between. The CDR3 runs 14 residues. The CDR3 DNA is TGCGCCAGCAGCTCGACTCCCCTCGCCTACGAGCAGTACTTC. This gives the protein CASSSTPLAYEQYF.